This is a list of T cell receptor beta chains from one sample in a study of cytomegalovirus exposure and HLA in healthy donors. TCRdb keeps only in-frame clones here, not all; method: immunoSEQ multiplex PCR. The sample contains fewer than 200,000 clones, approximately 82% of which appear only once. Sequencing used PBMCs. These receptors all stem from a girl aged 2-10 years in good health and CMV-seropositive. Both conserved end residues are part of each CDR3. Fields, in order: V gene, J gene, clone size, D gene, CDR3 protein, CDR3 DNA. D genes are given only for firm matches. A clone size is listed for some rows: how often the clone was seen (once, few, many), or a class if it is expanded.

TRBV27	TRBJ1-2	.	TRBD1	CASSTITGTDYGYTF	TGTGCCAGCAGCACCATTACAGGGACAGATTATGGCTACACCTTC
TRBV4-2	TRBJ1-1	.	TRBD1	CASSQLTGAKNTEAFF	TGTGCCAGCAGCCAATTAACAGGGGCAAAGAACACTGAAGCTTTCTTT
TRBV6-5	TRBJ2-5	.	.	CASSRGIRGTQYF	TGTGCCAGCAGTCGCGGGATCCGGGGGACCCAGTACTTC
TRBV29-1	TRBJ1-4	.	TRBD1	CSVAFRTGGAATNEKLFF	TGCAGCGTTGCCTTCAGGACAGGGGGCGCGGCAACTAATGAAAAACTGTTTTTT
TRBV30	TRBJ2-1	.	TRBD1	CAWSGGEQFF	TGTGCCTGGTCAGGGGGTGAGCAGTTCTTC
TRBV5-4	TRBJ2-3	.	TRBD2	CASRSSSGGASSTDTQYF	TGTGCCAGCAGGTCCTCTAGCGGGGGGGCCAGTAGCACAGATACGCAGTATTTT
TRBV4-1	TRBJ2-3	.	TRBD2	CASSLGLAGKSSTDTQYF	TGCGCCAGCAGCTTGGGACTAGCGGGGAAGTCTAGCACAGATACGCAGTATTTT
TRBV7-9	TRBJ2-6	.	.	CASSRLVELAISGANVLTF	TGTGCCAGCAGCCGACTGGTGGAACTAGCAATCTCTGGGGCCAACGTCCTGACTTTC
TRBV14	TRBJ2-2	once	TRBD1	CASSQPYRGYTGELFF	TGTGCCAGCAGCCAACCATACAGGGGATACACCGGGGAGCTGTTTTTT
TRBV9	TRBJ1-2	once	TRBD1	CASSVGTGHNYGYTF	TGTGCCAGCAGCGTAGGGACAGGGCATAACTATGGCTACACCTTC
TRBV28	TRBJ2-4	.	TRBD2	CASSPGLATIAKNIQYF	TGTGCCAGCAGTCCGGGACTAGCAACTATAGCCAAAAACATTCAGTACTTC
TRBV28	TRBJ2-5	.	.	CASSLRLIQETQYF	TGTGCCAGCAGTTTAAGACTTATTCAAGAGACCCAGTACTTC
TRBV6-5	TRBJ2-7	.	.	CASSSSGYEQYF	TGTGCCAGCAGCTCATCGGGCTACGAGCAGTACTTC
TRBV5-1	TRBJ1-4	.	.	CASREGTNEKLFF	TGCGCCAGCAGGGAGGGGACGAATGAAAAACTGTTTTTT
TRBV5-4	TRBJ2-1	.	.	CASSALGAYNEQFF	TGTGCCAGCAGCGCGCTAGGGGCCTACAATGAGCAGTTCTTC
TRBV29-1	TRBJ2-1	.	TRBD1	CSVDPGTVNEQFF	TGCAGCGTTGACCCCGGGACAGTAAACGAGCAGTTCTTC
TRBV5-1	TRBJ2-7	.	.	CASSLARVGEQYF	TGCGCCAGCAGCTTGGCCAGGGTTGGAGAGCAGTACTTC
TRBV6-4	TRBJ2-3	.	TRBD2	CASSDSGGPDTQYF	TGTGCCAGCAGTGACAGCGGGGGGCCAGATACGCAGTATTTT
TRBV5-6	TRBJ2-3	.	TRBD2	CASCYRLAGGPLDTQYF	TGTGCCAGCTGTTATCGACTAGCGGGGGGGCCGTTAGATACGCAGTATTTT
TRBV13	TRBJ2-7	.	TRBD1	CASSPGQGTYEQYF	TGTGCCAGCAGCCCGGGACAGGGCACCTACGAGCAGTACTTC
TRBV30	TRBJ2-7	.	.	CAGLGSLSSYEQYF	TGTGCCGGACTGGGGTCCCTCAGCTCCTACGAGCAGTACTTC
TRBV20-1	TRBJ1-1	few	TRBD1	CSARGQGVF	TGCAGTGCTAGAGGTCAGGGGGTCTTT
TRBV19	TRBJ1-5	.	.	CASSMSTTNQPQHF	TGTGCCAGTAGTATGTCGACAACTAATCAGCCCCAGCATTTT
TRBV6-5	TRBJ1-2	.	.	CASRMLANYGYTF	TGTGCGTCGCGGATGCTGGCTAACTATGGCTACACCTTC
TRBV2	TRBJ2-1	.	.	CASSEGSNEQFF	TGTGCCAGCAGTGAGGGGAGCAATGAGCAGTTCTTC
TRBV4-1	TRBJ1-2	few	TRBD1	CASSQGQGTYGYTF	TGCGCCAGCAGCCAAGGACAGGGGACTTATGGCTACACCTTC
TRBV6-5	TRBJ1-1	few	.	CASSRPQVTNTEAFF	TGTGCCAGCAGTAGACCACAGGTAACGAACACTGAAGCTTTCTTT
TRBV9	TRBJ1-3	.	.	CASSVDSFSGNTIYF	TGTGCCAGCAGCGTCGACAGCTTCTCTGGAAACACCATATATTTT
TRBV30	TRBJ2-7	.	TRBD2	CAFLAGRGYEQYF	TGTGCCTTCCTAGCCGGGAGGGGCTACGAGCAGTACTTC
TRBV5-4	TRBJ2-1	.	TRBD1	CASSLGQGTHNEQFF	TGTGCCAGCAGCTTGGGACAGGGGACCCACAATGAGCAGTTCTTC
TRBV5-1	TRBJ2-1	.	.	CASSLGQSSYNEQFF	TGCGCCAGCAGCTTGGGACAGAGCTCCTACAATGAGCAGTTCTTC
TRBV5-1	TRBJ2-1	.	TRBD1	CASSLPVPKTGTGVYNEQFF	TGCGCCAGCAGCCTTCCGGTACCCAAAACCGGGACAGGGGTCTACAATGAGCAGTTCTTC
TRBV6-6	TRBJ1-1	.	.	CASRYGHLNTEAFF	TGTGCCAGCAGGTACGGACACCTGAACACTGAAGCTTTCTTT
TRBV13	TRBJ2-1	.	TRBD1	CASSPPQDRGRDGNEQFF	TGTGCCAGCAGCCCCCCACAGGACAGGGGGCGAGATGGCAATGAGCAGTTCTTC
TRBV7-2	TRBJ2-5	.	.	CASSLVRETQYF	TGTGCCAGCAGCTTAGTTCGGGAGACCCAGTACTTC
TRBV6-5	TRBJ1-2	.	.	CASMIQGREGYTF	TGTGCCAGCATGATACAGGGTAGGGAGGGCTACACCTTC
TRBV13	TRBJ2-1	.	TRBD2	CASSREGLAAEQFF	TGTGCCAGCAGTAGGGAGGGGTTGGCTGCTGAGCAGTTCTTC
TRBV6-4	TRBJ2-1	.	TRBD2	CASSEMPGTSGGVGHEQFF	TGTGCCAGCAGTGAGATGCCCGGGACTAGCGGGGGGGTTGGCCATGAGCAGTTCTTC
TRBV5-1	TRBJ2-7	.	TRBD2	CASSLVGGLGAVEQYF	TGCGCCAGCAGCTTGGTGGGGGGACTAGGGGCCGTCGAGCAGTACTTC
TRBV6-4	TRBJ2-7	.	.	CARGLRGNSYEQYF	TGTGCCAGGGGGCTTAGGGGAAACTCCTACGAGCAGTACTTC
TRBV7-8	TRBJ2-5	once	.	CASSSRGETQYF	TGTGCCAGCAGCTCCCGGGGGGAGACCCAGTACTTC
TRBV30	TRBJ1-6	once	TRBD1	CAWSARTGGNSPLHF	TGTGCCTGGAGTGCTCGGACAGGCGGGAATTCACCCCTCCACTTT
TRBV2	TRBJ1-1	.	.	CASSEAMPDYYTEAFF	TGTGCCAGCAGTGAAGCGATGCCAGACTACTACACTGAAGCTTTCTTT
TRBV5-1	TRBJ2-5	.	TRBD1	CASGDSQETQYF	TGCGCCAGCGGGGACAGCCAAGAGACCCAGTACTTC
TRBV27	TRBJ1-5	.	TRBD1	CASSLSTGEVNQPQHF	TGTGCCAGCAGTTTATCGACAGGGGAGGTAAATCAGCCCCAGCATTTT
TRBV25-1	TRBJ1-3	once	TRBD1	CASSVQDRGANTIYF	TGTGCCAGCAGTGTACAGGACAGGGGGGCCAACACCATATATTTT
TRBV19	TRBJ2-7	.	.	CASSISRDEQYF	TGTGCCAGTAGTATCTCCAGGGACGAGCAGTACTTC
TRBV10-2	TRBJ2-1	once	TRBD2	CASSDGTSGQFF	TGCGCCAGCAGTGACGGGACTAGCGGGCAGTTCTTC
TRBV7-3	TRBJ2-7	.	.	CASSLDGSSSGYEQYF	TGTGCCAGCAGCTTAGATGGTTCGTCATCGGGCTACGAGCAGTACTTC
TRBV19	TRBJ1-1	.	.	CASSTQVGTEAFF	TGTGCCAGTAGTACACAGGTGGGCACTGAAGCTTTCTTT
TRBV19	TRBJ2-7	.	TRBD1	CASSIRDRGLKEQYF	TGTGCCAGTAGTATCCGGGACAGGGGACTGAAGGAGCAGTACTTC
TRBV13	TRBJ2-7	.	.	CASSPYGSSYEQYF	TGTGCCAGCAGCCCGTACGGGAGCTCCTACGAGCAGTACTTC
TRBV7-3	TRBJ2-3	.	.	CASSPRRAGSTDTQYF	TGTGCCAGCAGCCCGAGACGGGCAGGGAGCACAGATACGCAGTATTTT
TRBV7-2	TRBJ2-3	.	.	CASSLEGGADTQYF	TGTGCCAGCAGCTTAGAAGGCGGAGCGGATACGCAGTATTTT
TRBV6-1	TRBJ2-7	.	.	CASTDSYEQYF	TGTGCCAGCACGGACAGCTACGAGCAGTACTTC
TRBV19	TRBJ1-5	.	TRBD1	CASSIAPWTGGSLLDQPQHF	TGTGCCAGTAGTATAGCGCCTTGGACAGGGGGCAGCCTACTCGATCAGCCCCAGCATTTT
TRBV30	TRBJ1-2	.	.	CAWEQGRGGYTF	TGTGCCTGGGAGCAGGGGAGGGGTGGCTACACCTTC
TRBV5-1	TRBJ2-7	.	.	CASSPVSGGSYEQYF	TGCGCCAGCAGCCCGGTTAGTGGGGGGTCCTACGAGCAGTACTTC